This is a list of T cell receptor beta chains from one sample in a study of spatial heterogeneity in lung cancer. Each CDR3 protein gets one entry after TCRdb re-called the 5' RACE reads with MiXCR. Here the sample spans some 55,000 distinct CDR3 sequences, approximately 6.3% being singletons. Source: PBMCs, taken at surgery. The receptors derive from a female donor with early-stage non-small cell lung cancer. The CDR3 runs from the conserved cysteine through the conserved F or W. A D gene is named only where the DNA matches it firmly. Clone size is given for some rows only: seen once, a few or many times, or a class if the clone is expanded.

J | V | size | D | DNA | CDR3
TRBJ1-1 | TRBV14 | many | - | TGTGCCAGCAGCCAAGAGGAGGGAAGGGGAGCTTTCTTT | CASSQEEGRGAFF
TRBJ2-1 | TRBV5-1 | - | TRBD2 | TGCGCCAGCAGCTCGGCCCGGGGGGCGGGAGGATACAATGAGCAGTTCTTC | CASSSARGAGGYNEQFF
TRBJ2-7 | TRBV4-1 | - | - | TGCGCCAGCAGCCAGGGCCCAGGGGCCCACGAGCAGTACTTC | CASSQGPGAHEQYF
TRBJ2-5 | TRBV3-1 | - | - | TGTGCCAGCAGCCAAGAGGAGACCCAGTACTTC | CASSQEETQYF
TRBJ2-3 | TRBV12-3/TRBV12-4 | many | - | TGTGCCAGCAGTGCCGGAGTCCACACAGATACGCAGTATTTT | CASSAGVHTDTQYF
TRBJ1-1 | TRBV13 | many | - | TGTGCCAGCAGCCCTTGGGGAGGTATGAACACTGAAGCTTTCTTT | CASSPWGGMNTEAFF
TRBJ1-6 | TRBV7-2 | - | - | TGTGCCAGCACCCCGGGCAGGGCAAATTCACCCCTCCACTTT | CASTPGRANSPLHF
TRBJ1-6 | TRBV14 | many | - | TGTGCCAGCAGCCAGGCTTTCTCCTATAATTCACCCCTCCACTTT | CASSQAFSYNSPLHF
TRBJ2-3 | TRBV20-1 | few | - | TGCAGTGCTAGATCCCCTGGCACAGATACGCAGTATTTT | CSARSPGTDTQYF
TRBJ1-2 | TRBV28 | medium-sized | TRBD1 | TGTGCCACAGGGGGGGGGCACGGCTATGGCTACACCTTC | CATGGGHGYGYTF
TRBJ2-1 | TRBV12-3/TRBV12-4 | many | TRBD2 | TGTGCCAGCAGTTTAGGCGGGGGCAATGAGCAGTTCTTC | CASSLGGGNEQFF
TRBJ1-3 | TRBV12-3/TRBV12-4 | few | - | TGTGCCAGCAGTTCCTCTCCGAGACAAGGAAACACCATATATTTT | CASSSSPRQGNTIYF
TRBJ2-1 | TRBV20-1 | many | TRBD2 | TGCAGTGCTAGAGTGGCTAGCGGCTACAATGAGCAGTTCTTC | CSARVASGYNEQFF
TRBJ2-6 | TRBV7-9 | - | TRBD1 | TGTGCCAGCAGCTTAGGGACAGGGGGCGCAAGCTCTGGGGCCAACGTCCTGACTTTC | CASSLGTGGASSGANVLTF
TRBJ2-1 | TRBV19 | many | TRBD2 | TGTGCCAGTAGTGGCGGGAGGGCAAATGAGCAGTTCTTC | CASSGGRANEQFF
TRBJ2-5 | TRBV15 | many | - | TGTGCCACCAGCACACCCAGGGGGGAAGAGACCCAGTACTTC | CATSTPRGEETQYF
TRBJ2-2 | TRBV5-5 | few | - | TGTGCCAGCAGCCCGGAAGGGAGTGTGTACACCGGGGAGCTGTTTTTT | CASSPEGSVYTGELFF
TRBJ1-2 | TRBV20-1 | few | - | TGCAGTGCTCAGGCAGGCTACACCTTC | CSAQAGYTF
TRBJ1-4 | TRBV5-6 | many | - | TGTGCCAGCAGCTTTTTTGGTGGGGGCACTGCAACTAATGAAAAACTGTTTTTT | CASSFFGGGTATNEKLFF
TRBJ2-5 | TRBV7-9 | many | TRBD1 | TGTGCCAGCAGCTCCGGGACAGGGGGCGAGGAGACCCAGTACTTC | CASSSGTGGEETQYF
TRBJ1-2 | TRBV20-1 | many | - | TGCAGTGCACGCCCTGGGGGCTACACCTTC | CSARPGGYTF
TRBJ1-1 | TRBV5-6 | - | TRBD1 | TGTGCCAGCAGCTTGACGACAGGGGTGAGAACTGAAGCTTTCTTT | CASSLTTGVRTEAFF
TRBJ2-1 | TRBV11-2 | many | - | TGTGCCAGCAGCCCAGGGTACGAGCAGTTCTTC | CASSPGYEQFF
TRBJ2-2 | TRBV13 | many | TRBD1 | TGTGCCAGCAGCTGGACCGGGACAGGGGCCGGGGAGCTGTTTTTT | CASSWTGTGAGELFF
TRBJ1-5 | TRBV6-5 | many | - | TGTGCCAGCAGTTACTCAAGGACTAGCAATCAGCCCCAGCATTTT | CASSYSRTSNQPQHF
TRBJ1-2 | TRBV24-1 | - | - | TGTGCCACCAGTGATTTTTTGGGCAACTTCTACACCTTC | CATSDFLGNFYTF
TRBJ2-1 | TRBV7-3 | many | - | TGTGCCAGCAGCTTAGATGGGGACAATGAGCAGTTCTTC | CASSLDGDNEQFF
TRBJ1-1 | TRBV3-1 | many | - | TGTGCCAGCAGCCAAGACCCCGAAGCAACTACAGAGAACACTGAAGCTTTCTTT | CASSQDPEATTENTEAFF
TRBJ1-4 | TRBV20-1 | many | - | TGCAGTGCTAGAGTCCCTGGAGGTCCAAATGAAAAACTGTTTTTT | CSARVPGGPNEKLFF
TRBJ1-2 | TRBV6-5 | - | TRBD1 | TGTGCCAGCAGTTACTCGGGACAGGGCGCATTTGGCTACACCTTC | CASSYSGQGAFGYTF
TRBJ2-5 | TRBV28 | - | - | TGTGCCAGCAGTTTACGCCCTCAAGAGACCCAGTACTTC | CASSLRPQETQYF
TRBJ1-5 | TRBV10-2 | few | TRBD1 | TGCGCCAGCAGTGTTCCCGACAGGGGGAGCAATCAGCCCCAGCATTTT | CASSVPDRGSNQPQHF
TRBJ1-4 | TRBV11-3 | - | - | TGTGCCAGCAGCTCGGACGGGACAACTAATGAAAAACTGTTTTTT | CASSSDGTTNEKLFF
TRBJ1-6 | TRBV3-1 | few | - | TGTGCCAGCAGCCTCCGGGCCGATAATTCACCCCTCCACTTT | CASSLRADNSPLHF
TRBJ2-2 | TRBV5-1 | few | - | TGCGCCAGCAGCTTGGGTTCGGCTTCGGCCGGGGAGCTGTTTTTT | CASSLGSASAGELFF
TRBJ2-1 | TRBV5-4 | - | - | TGTGCCAGCAGCTTGGGGGGTAGCGGAGTCTACAATGAGCAGTTCTTC | CASSLGGSGVYNEQFF
TRBJ1-1 | TRBV2 | many | TRBD1 | TGTGCCAGCAAGCCAGGGGGCACTGAAGCTTTCTTT | CASKPGGTEAFF
TRBJ1-3 | TRBV3-1 | many | - | TGTGCCAGCAGCCAAGATCTTACAGCCAGAAACACCATATATTTT | CASSQDLTARNTIYF
TRBJ2-1 | TRBV10-3 | few | TRBD2 | TGTGCCATCAGAGCGGGAGATGGAAACAATGAGCAGTTCTTC | CAIRAGDGNNEQFF
TRBJ1-1 | TRBV29-1 | many | - | TGCAGCGTTGAAGATGTAGCAGGGACTGAAGCTTTCTTT | CSVEDVAGTEAFF
TRBJ2-1 | TRBV6-5 | few | TRBD2 | TGTGCCAGCAGCCGACTAGCGGGAGGCCTGAGAGAGCAGTTCTTC | CASSRLAGGLREQFF
TRBJ1-5 | TRBV9 | few | TRBD1 | TGTGCCAGCAGCGTAAGACCGGGACAGGGGCACCGGAGTAGTCCCCAGCATTTT | CASSVRPGQGHRSSPQHF
TRBJ2-2 | TRBV5-6 | few | - | TGTGCCAGCAGCCTGCAAAATACCTACACCGGGGAGCTGTTTTTT | CASSLQNTYTGELFF
TRBJ2-2 | TRBV10-3 | few | - | TGTGCCACCATGGCGGTGCCCGGGAACACCGGGGAGCTGTTTTTT | CATMAVPGNTGELFF
TRBJ2-3 | TRBV5-1 | many | - | TGCGCCAGCAGCCCCGGGGCGTGGGGGAGCACAGATACGCAGTATTTT | CASSPGAWGSTDTQYF
TRBJ2-4 | TRBV28 | - | - | TGTGCCAGCAGCTCGACCAAAAACATTCAGTACTTC | CASSSTKNIQYF
TRBJ2-3 | TRBV7-6 | many | - | TGTGCCAGCAGCTTACAAGGGATGTCAGATACGCAGTATTTT | CASSLQGMSDTQYF
TRBJ2-1 | TRBV5-1 | many | TRBD2 | TGCGCCAGCAGCCCTGGAGGTCTAGCGGGATACAATGAGCAGTTCTTC | CASSPGGLAGYNEQFF
TRBJ1-1 | TRBV5-1 | few | - | TGCGCCAGCCAGGAGATGAACACTGAAGCTTTCTTT | CASQEMNTEAFF
TRBJ2-1 | TRBV7-3 | many | - | TGTGCCAGCAGCGCTCGGAGGGCCGGGTACAATGAGCAGTTCTTC | CASSARRAGYNEQFF
TRBJ2-5 | TRBV10-2 | - | TRBD1 | TGCGCCAGCAGTGGTCTCGAGACAGGGTCCACCCAGTACTTC | CASSGLETGSTQYF
TRBJ2-7 | TRBV2 | medium-sized | - | TGTGCCAGCAGGCCCACCAGGGACGAGCAGTACTTC | CASRPTRDEQYF
TRBJ1-3 | TRBV6-6 | many | - | TGTGCCAGCAGTTATCGTAGGGCGGACACCATATATTTT | CASSYRRADTIYF
TRBJ2-7 | TRBV28 | many | TRBD1 | TGTGCCAGCAGTTTAATGGCACAGGGGGCAGACGAGCAGTACTTC | CASSLMAQGADEQYF
TRBJ1-5 | TRBV11-2 | many | - | TGTGCCAGCAGTGAAGGGACTCAGCCCCAGCATTTT | CASSEGTQPQHF